This T cell receptor beta chain was sequenced in a study of T cells in pancreatic ductal adenocarcinoma. Study-wide results and limits: No significant tumor-blood clonality difference; means were about 0.12 and 0.073. Tumors hold more CD45RO+ effector T cells, which may bias toward lower diversity. This surgical cohort overrepresents the minority presenting with early-stage disease. Compared with tumor, blood showed more total productive templates and approximately 8-fold more clonotypes.

This table comes from immunoSEQ multiplex PCR, and its TCRdb copy is limited to in-frame clones, with some not included. The sample records about 98,000 clones, roughly 95% being singletons. About this clone: The target antigen is unknown.

Surgery without prior neoadjuvant therapy was the treatment of the selected pancreatic ductal adenocarcinoma patients. The receptor was isolated from a human donor with pancreatic ductal adenocarcinoma. Sequenced: PBMCs.

The CDR3 reads CASSWATSGAATDTQYF. CDR3 sequence (DNA): TGCGCCAGCAGCTGGGCGACTAGCGGGGCCGCCACAGATACGCAGTATTTT. V is TRBV5-1 and J is TRBJ2-3, with TRBD2 identical over 11 bases. V dropped 3 bases and J dropped 2; count of bases not matched to a gene: 8. Germline lookup yields CDR1 SGHRS and CDR2 YFSETQ. CDR3 length: 17 residues.